This T cell receptor beta chain was identified during a study of blood T cell repertoires in COVID-19. For the study at large: The United States, Italy and Spain provided the acute and convalescent COVID-19 samples. The analysed material was cDNA or gDNA that came from T cells, B-cell-depleted T cells, or PBMCs.

Original handling: Estimated nucleated cell counts came from reference gene primer amplification. Data came from immunoSEQ multiplex PCR; TCRdb stores just in-frame clones and leaves some out. That table is the source of V, J and clone size, and D and trimming were worked out from the DNA. The sample carries 65,000 to 85,000 clones, roughly 87% recorded once. This clone was observed a handful of times. The clonotype was recovered from a woman aged 18-29 years with acute or convalescent COVID-19. The source material was peripheral blood.

The CDR3 DNA follows: TGTGCCAGTAGTATACGGGGGGGCACTGAAGCTTTCTTT. Protein product: CASSIRGGTEAFF. This chain uses TRBV19 with TRBJ1-1; tentative D call: TRBD1 (5 bases). Trimming pared 2 bases from V and 4 bases from J, leaving 8 bases between. CDR1 and CDR2 (germline): LNHDA, SQIVND (reference sequence). CDR3 length: 13 residues.